The T cell receptor beta chain under discussion was sequenced for a study of metastatic and nonmetastatic thyroid tumors. This clone came up many times. With 0 bases clipped from V and 3 bases from J, the junction kept 5 bases outside the gene matches. Germline values: CDR1 LGHNA, CDR2 YNFKEQ. This CDR3 comprises 16 residues. Prior to thyroid surgery, none of the patients had received any treatment. TCRdb redid the clone calls on the PCR reads using MiXCR. The sample contains about 32,000 clones, 20% of which appear only once. This clonotype originated in a female donor with papillary thyroid cancer or a benign thyroid nodule (not recorded which). Some clones in this sample may be carry-over from other donors' samples. This chain uses TRBV4-2 with TRBJ2-5, with TRBD2 matching over 9 bases. The sample comprised blood. CDR3 nucleotide sequence: TGTGCCAGCAGCCAAGATAGGTCTAGCGGGAAAGAGACCCAGTACTTC. As protein: CASSQDRSSGKETQYF.